Given below is one T cell receptor (beta chain) in context. What it recognizes is unknown. The CDR3 sequence is 16 residues long. CDR1 and CDR2 (germline): KGHDR, SFDVKD. V was clipped by 4 bases and J by 8 bases; unmatched bases: 13. Assay: immunoSEQ multiplex PCR; the TCRdb copy retains only in-frame clones and omits some. The table includes around 60,000 clones, around nine tenths detected once. This sample stems from a study of T cell responses to AZD1222 COVID-19 vaccine. Findings and caveats of the study: Repertoires were sampled only after the peak T cell response. Among the donors, most were white British and more were female, and clonal diversity was possibly underestimated. The number of AZD1222 recipients seropositive at baseline was only 5 to 7. Following two doses of AZD1222, Spike-specific TCR breadth and depth rose.

The specimen comprised peripheral blood, sampled on day 0 of AZD1222 vaccination. The genes are TRBV24-1 and TRBJ2-3, with 8 bases lining up with TRBD2. This clonotype was sampled from an adult in good health. The DNA of the CDR3 is TGTGCCACCAGTGAGGGAGGCGGGGGGAGTCTGCGTACGCAGTATTTT. Encoded protein: CATSEGGGGSLRTQYF.